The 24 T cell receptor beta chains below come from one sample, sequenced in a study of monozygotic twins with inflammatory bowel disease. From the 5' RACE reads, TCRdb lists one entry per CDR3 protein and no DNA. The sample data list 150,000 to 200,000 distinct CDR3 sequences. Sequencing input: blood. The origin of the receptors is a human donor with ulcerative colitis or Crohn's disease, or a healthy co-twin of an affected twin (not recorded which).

CDR3 in amino acids: CATSRELSGVTYNEQFF. This chain connects TRBV15 to TRBJ2-1; TCRdb proposes TRBD2, but this gene call is untestable without DNA. The CDR3 has 17 amino acids. Germline assignment: CDR1 LNHNV and CDR2 YYDKDF (reference sequence).

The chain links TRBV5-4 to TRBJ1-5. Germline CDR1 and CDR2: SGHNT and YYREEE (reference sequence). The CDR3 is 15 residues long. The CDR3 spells CASSLMGYPNQPQHF. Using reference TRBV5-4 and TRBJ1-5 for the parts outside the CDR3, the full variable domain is ETGVTQSPTHLIKTRGQQVTLRCSSQSGHNTVSWYQQALGQGPQFIFQYYREEENGRGNFPPRFSGLQFPNYSSELNVNALELDDSALYLCASSLMGYPNQPQHFGDGTRLSIL.

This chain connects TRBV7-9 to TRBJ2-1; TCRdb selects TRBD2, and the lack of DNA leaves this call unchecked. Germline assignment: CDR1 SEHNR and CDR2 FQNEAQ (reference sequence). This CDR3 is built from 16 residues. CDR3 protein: CASSPGTSGPYNEQFF.

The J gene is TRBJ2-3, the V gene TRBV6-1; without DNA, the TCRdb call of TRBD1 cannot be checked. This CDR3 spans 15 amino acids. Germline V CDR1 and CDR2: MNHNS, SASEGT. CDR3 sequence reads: CASRGDRAPTDTQYF.

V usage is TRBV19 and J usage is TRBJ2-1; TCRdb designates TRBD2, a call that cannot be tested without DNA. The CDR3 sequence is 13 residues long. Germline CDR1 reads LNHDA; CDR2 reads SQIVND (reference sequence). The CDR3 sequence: CASSILAGGEQFF.

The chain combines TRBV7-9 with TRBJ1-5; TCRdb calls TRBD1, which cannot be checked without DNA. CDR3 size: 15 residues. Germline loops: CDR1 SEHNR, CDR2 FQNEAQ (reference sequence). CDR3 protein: CASSAGQGSNQPQHF. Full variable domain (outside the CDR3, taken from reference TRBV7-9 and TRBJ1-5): DTGVSQNPRHKITKRGQNVTFRCDPISEHNRLYWYRQTLGQGPEFLTYFQNEAQLEKSRLLSDRFSAERPKGSFSTLEIQRTEQGDSAMYLCASSAGQGSNQPQHFGDGTRLSIL.

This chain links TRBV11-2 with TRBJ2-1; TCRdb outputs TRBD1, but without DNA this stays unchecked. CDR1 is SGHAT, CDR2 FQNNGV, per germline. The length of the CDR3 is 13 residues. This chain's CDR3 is CACSRDRYNEQFF. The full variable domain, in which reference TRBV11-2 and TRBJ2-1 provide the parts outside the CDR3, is EAGVAQSPRYKIIEKRQSVAFWCNPISGHATLYWYQQILGQGPKLLIQFQNNGVVDDSQLPKDRFSAERLKGVDSTLKIQPAKLEDSAVYLCACSRDRYNEQFFGPGTRLTVL.

The CDR3 is CASSTLYEQYF. V and J are TRBV6-5 and TRBJ2-7. Germline V gene sequence: CDR1 MNHEY, CDR2 SVGAGI. The CDR3 length is 11 residues.

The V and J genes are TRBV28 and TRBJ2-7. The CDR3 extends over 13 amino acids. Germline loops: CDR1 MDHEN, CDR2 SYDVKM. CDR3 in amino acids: CASRVQAGYEQYF.

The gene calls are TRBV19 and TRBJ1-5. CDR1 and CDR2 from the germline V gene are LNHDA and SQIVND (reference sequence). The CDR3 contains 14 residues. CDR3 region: CASSFTAGNQPQHF.

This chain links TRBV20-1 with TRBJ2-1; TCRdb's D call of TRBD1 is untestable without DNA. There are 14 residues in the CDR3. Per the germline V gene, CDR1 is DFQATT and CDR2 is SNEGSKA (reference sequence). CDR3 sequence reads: CSAQTGDRYNEQFF.

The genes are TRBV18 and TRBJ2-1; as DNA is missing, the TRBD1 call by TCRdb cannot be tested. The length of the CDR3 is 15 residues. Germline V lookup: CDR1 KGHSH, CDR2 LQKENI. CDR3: CASSRGGGIYNEQFF.

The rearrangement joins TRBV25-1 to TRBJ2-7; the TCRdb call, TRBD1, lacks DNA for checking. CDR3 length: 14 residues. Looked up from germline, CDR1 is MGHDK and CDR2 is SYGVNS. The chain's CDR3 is CASSDRVVVDEQYF.

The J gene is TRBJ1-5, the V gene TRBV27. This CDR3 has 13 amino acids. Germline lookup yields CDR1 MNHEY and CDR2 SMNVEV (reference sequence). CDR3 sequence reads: CASSGPARQPQHF.

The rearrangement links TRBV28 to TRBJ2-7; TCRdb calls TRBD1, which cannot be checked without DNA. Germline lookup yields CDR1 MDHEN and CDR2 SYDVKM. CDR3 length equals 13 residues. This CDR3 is CASKSGAIYEQYF.

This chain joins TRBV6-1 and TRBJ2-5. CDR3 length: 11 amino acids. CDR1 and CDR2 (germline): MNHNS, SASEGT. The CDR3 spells CASSEGETQYF.

CDR3 amino acids: CASSLEDQPQHF. The chain couples TRBV7-9 to TRBJ1-5. Germline assignment: CDR1 SEHNR and CDR2 FQNEAQ (reference sequence). The CDR3 is made up of 12 amino acids.

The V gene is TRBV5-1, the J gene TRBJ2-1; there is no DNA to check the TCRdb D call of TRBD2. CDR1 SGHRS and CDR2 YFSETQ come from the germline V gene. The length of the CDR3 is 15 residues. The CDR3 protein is CASKPSGLVEHEQFF.

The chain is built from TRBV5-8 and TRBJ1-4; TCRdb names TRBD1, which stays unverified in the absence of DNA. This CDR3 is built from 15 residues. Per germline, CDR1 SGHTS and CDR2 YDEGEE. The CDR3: CASSRRQAKNEKLFF.

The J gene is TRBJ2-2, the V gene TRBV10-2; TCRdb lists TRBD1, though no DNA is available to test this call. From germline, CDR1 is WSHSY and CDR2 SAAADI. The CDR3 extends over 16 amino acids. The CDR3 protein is CATRAGTGGITGELFF.

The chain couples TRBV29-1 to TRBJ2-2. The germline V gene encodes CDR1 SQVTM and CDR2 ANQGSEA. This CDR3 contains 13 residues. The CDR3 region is CSVEDPNTGELFF.

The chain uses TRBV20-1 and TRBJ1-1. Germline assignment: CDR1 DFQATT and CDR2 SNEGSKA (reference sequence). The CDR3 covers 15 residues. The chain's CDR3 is CSARDRQGPNTEAFF.

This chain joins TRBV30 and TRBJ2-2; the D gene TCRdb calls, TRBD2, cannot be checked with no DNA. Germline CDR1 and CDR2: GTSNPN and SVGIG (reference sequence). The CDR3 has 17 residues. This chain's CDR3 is CAWSVMAQGLAAGELFF.

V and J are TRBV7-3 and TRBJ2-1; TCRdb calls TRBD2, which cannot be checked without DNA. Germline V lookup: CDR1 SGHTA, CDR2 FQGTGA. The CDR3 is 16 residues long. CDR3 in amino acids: CASSLRGPQSYNEQFF.